This T cell receptor beta chain was sequenced in a study of T cell repertoires in cytomegalovirus infection. Study-level information: Public TCR beta signature analysis indicated the presence of both CMV infection and matching HLA type.

TCRdb ran MiXCR on the reads and lists one entry per CDR3 protein. The table includes approximately 550,000 distinct CDR3 sequences, 16% detected once. This clonotype has just a few counts. Its antigen is as yet unknown. The germline CDR1 and CDR2 sequences are WSHSY and SAAADI. V trimming: 3 bases; J trimming: 4 bases; junction bases outside the gene matches: 8. The CDR3 has 15 amino acids. General study results and limits: Clonotype analysis showed dominance of the ex vivo response by HLA-C-restricted CMV-specific TCR beta clonotypes. Of the TCR beta families, the public ones yielded a cumulative frequency that identified carriers of CMV plus the relevant HLA.

Sequencing was carried out using CD8+ T cells from PBMCs. This clonotype was obtained from a human donor in good health (CMV status not recorded). Some clones in this sample may be carry-over from other donors' samples. This chain links TRBV10-2 with TRBJ2-7; 8 nucleotides align to TRBD1. CDR3 sequence: CASSDVARGQYEQYF. CDR3 DNA sequence: TGCGCCAGCAGTGATGTGGCCAGGGGGCAATACGAGCAGTACTTC.